This TCR beta chain was sequenced in a study of early T cells in non-severe SARS-CoV-2 infection. As for the study in general: Unpaired chains resulted from sequencing bulk RNA of unsorted whole blood.

This clonotype was observed a few times. No antigen is known for it. Study-wide results and caveats: VDJdb matching, biased toward anti-spike CD8 responses, missed private and CD4 specificities.

The TCR library protocol was used to attach unique molecular identifiers. These identifiers were attached to individual cDNA molecules. In TCRdb, the 5' RACE reads were re-called with MiXCR into one record per CDR3 protein. The table includes some 81,000 distinct CDR3 sequences, around a tenth detected once. The source is an adult who was a healthcare worker with PCR-confirmed SARS-CoV-2 infection or an uninfected control (not recorded which). Input material: whole blood.

CDR3 coding DNA: TGTGCCAGCAGCGTAGAGTCGCCCTTTCCGCAGTATTTT. It specifies CASSVESPFPQYF. The V call is TRBV9, the J call TRBJ2-3; D is ambiguous. CDR1 and CDR2 (germline): SGDLS, YYNGEE. The CDR3 extends over 13 amino acids. V lost 0 bases to trimming and J lost 10 bases, with 12 bases between them.